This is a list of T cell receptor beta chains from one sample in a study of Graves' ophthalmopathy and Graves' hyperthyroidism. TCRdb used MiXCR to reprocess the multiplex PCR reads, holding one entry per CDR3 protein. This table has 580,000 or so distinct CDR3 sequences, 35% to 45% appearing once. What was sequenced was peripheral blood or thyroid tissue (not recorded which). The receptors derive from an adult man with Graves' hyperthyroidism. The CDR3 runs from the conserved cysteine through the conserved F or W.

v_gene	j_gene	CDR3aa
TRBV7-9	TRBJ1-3	CASNPQESGGNTIYF
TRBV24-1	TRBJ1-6	CATSVRENSPLHF
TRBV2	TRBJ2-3	CASTEVDTQYF
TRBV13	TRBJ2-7	CASSFRGLSDEQYF
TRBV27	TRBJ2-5	CASRRNRVQETQYF
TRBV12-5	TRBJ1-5	CASGLGTGINQPQHF
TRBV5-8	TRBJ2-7	CASSVAGVADEQYF
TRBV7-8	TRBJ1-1	CASSQGFLQGRVNTEAFF
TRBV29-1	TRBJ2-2	CSVEDPGSDGELFF
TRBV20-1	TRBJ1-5	CSATPGQETQHF
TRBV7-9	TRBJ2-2	CASSHPGTAYTGELFF
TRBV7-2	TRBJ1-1	CASSFFGGTEAFF
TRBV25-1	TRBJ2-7	CASRTGGVGYEQYF
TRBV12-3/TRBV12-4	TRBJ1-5	CASSQGRGGSQPQHF
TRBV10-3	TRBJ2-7	CAISNGLAGDVEQYF
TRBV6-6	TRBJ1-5	CASSVVINQPQHF
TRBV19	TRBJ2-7	CASSITGSSYEQYF
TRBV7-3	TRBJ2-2	CASSLNPSGGLNTGELFF
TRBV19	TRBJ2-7	CASSSGSGEQYF
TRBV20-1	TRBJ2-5	CSAPPSSGGALETQYF
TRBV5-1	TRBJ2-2	CASSLLDRAGTGELFF
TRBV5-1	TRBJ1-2	CASSLGGDRYTF
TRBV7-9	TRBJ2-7	CASSLIAGYNLYEQYF
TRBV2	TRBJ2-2	CASSQALRNRDVHTGELFF
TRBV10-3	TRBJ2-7	CASSYTGTVPTYEQYF
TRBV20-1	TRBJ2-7	CSATRTGPNYEQYF
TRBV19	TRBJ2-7	CASSEPATYEQYF
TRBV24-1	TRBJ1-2	CATSHGSLYGYTF
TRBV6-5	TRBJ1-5	CASSSGPIDQPQHF
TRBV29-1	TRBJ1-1	CSVASGSMNTEAFF
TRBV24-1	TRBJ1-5	CATSEPGAEQPQHF
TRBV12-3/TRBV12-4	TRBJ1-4	CASSFGQGTGGVATNEKLFF
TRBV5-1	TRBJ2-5	CASSLFAGPRETQYF
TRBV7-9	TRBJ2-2	CASSLVASGGYTGELFF
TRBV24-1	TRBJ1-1	CATSETRGRYTEAFF
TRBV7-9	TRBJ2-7	CASSLQQGPHEQYF
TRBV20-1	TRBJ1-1	CSAMGDREAFF
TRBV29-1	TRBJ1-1	CSVAPGQGGTEAFF
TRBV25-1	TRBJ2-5	CASSPTWGAQETQYF
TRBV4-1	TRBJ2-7	CASSQVDSSSYEQYF
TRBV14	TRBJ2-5	CASSQLAGFETQYF
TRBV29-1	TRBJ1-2	CSVEEWNRVSGGYTF
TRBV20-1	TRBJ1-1	CSARDWAFSRAFF
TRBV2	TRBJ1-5	CASREQGMVPQHF
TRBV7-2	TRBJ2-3	CASSPDPSGSSTDTQYF
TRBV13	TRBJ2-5	CASTNHGLAGEEETQYF
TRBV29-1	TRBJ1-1	CSLARRGVGTEAFF
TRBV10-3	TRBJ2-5	CAISDSGAQYF